This entry describes one T cell receptor (beta chain). This clonotype appeared many times. Its antigen remains undetermined. No base quality information exists; no much larger clone differs at one position. Taken from the germline V gene, the CDR1 and CDR2 loops are WSHSY and SAAADI. Including the terminal cysteine and phenylalanine, the CDR3 comprises 15 residues. Only the CDR3 part of the read is kept: 45 bases, read in frame from the first base. A distance of 17 bases separates the germline ends of V and J, which lose 3 bases and 8 bases respectively. Ficoll-Paque density gradient centrifugation was used to isolate PBMCs. This entry is derived from a study of T-cell memory formation after mild COVID-19 (dated by TCRdb to the early 2020s). About the study as a whole: TCR sequence clusters from the two donors were largely donor specific. Two young, previously healthy adult volunteers made up the cohort, one male and one female. Longitudinal TCRalpha and TCRbeta repertoire sequencing tracked T-cell clones expanding and contracting after mild COVID-19 in two donors. Overall study outcomes, separate from this receptor: SARS-CoV-2 specificity of the second-wave clones peaking on day 37 was not confirmed. The study included only a couple of mild cases, and larger cohorts that include severe cases with pre-infection samples were judged to be necessary. Contracting CD4+ clones turned up mainly in the CM and EM memory subsets, whereas EMRA was where CD8+ clones were enriched. Some responding clones were detected in pre-infection memory, which suggested that pre-existing cross-reactive memory T cells had joined the SARS-CoV-2 response. From day 15 to 85, contracting clones showed balanced CD4/CD8 phenotypes, whereas a second wave of clones that expanded from day 15 to 37 leaned towards CD4+.

The sequencer was an Illumina NovaSeq 6000. cDNA libraries for TCRalpha and TCRbeta were prepared by 5'RACE using constant-segment primers, with sample barcodes and unique molecular identifiers added. RNA was extracted from every sample with Trizol reagent. The libraries were amplified in two PCR steps, and the second step added a second sample barcode and Illumina TruSeq adapters. Sequencing of the libraries was done on an Illumina NovaSeq, producing 2 x 150 bp paired-end reads. The authors processed their data as follows. Demultiplexing of reads and collapsing into UMI-guided consensus sequences were performed with migec v1.2.7. Using mixcr v2.1.11, UMI consensuses were aligned to TRA and TRB V and J templates and then assembled into clonotypes. Clonotypes were classified as expanded or contracted when called significant by both edgeR and NoisET, with noise models trained on biological replicates. For edgeR calls, the thresholds were a false discovery rate-adjusted p below 0.01 and a log2 fold-change of 1. As an exploratory analysis of dynamics, PCA with hierarchical clustering was applied to max-normalized trajectories of the 1000 most abundant clonotypes. The CD4 or CD8 phenotype of responding clones was assigned using the separately sequenced CD4+ and CD8+ repertoires. TCRdb reworked the public reads: Q25 trimming with fastp, MiXCR clone assembly, productive beta chains retained. Records with the same CDR3 protein are collapsed into one entry carrying the most frequent genes and DNA. The V and J calls come from TCRdb's annotation, not from the publication. This sample has about 14,000 distinct CDR3 sequences in its table, and under 25% of those were observed once. The ten most abundant clones make up approximately 49% of the sample.

Material for sequencing was PBMCs or a T cell subset sorted from them (not recorded which). This TCR was recovered from an adult woman who had mild COVID-19 (a few samples of this study predate the infection). The sample titles of this study are shuffled in the database, so cell type and time point are left out; the donor was told from shared clones. This sequence uses TRBV10-2 and TRBJ2-1, with the D segment possibly TRBD1 or TRBD2, each aligning over 7 bases. Read as DNA, the sequence is TGCGCCAGCAGTGACCCGGGGAGGGGGCTTGATGAGCAGTTCTTC. Its coded protein is CASSDPGRGLDEQFF.